This T cell receptor beta chain was sequenced for a study of read filtering for tumor transcriptome and immune sequencing. Looking at the study overall: Patients were some 16 male and around 15 female, mean age around 67 years, range roughly 47 to 80. After DNase treatment, RNA was made into whole-transcriptome libraries. Study findings and constraints: The sorted CD138-negative fraction was a mixed bone marrow immune population, not purified T cells. RNA-seq captured clonotypes less deeply and reliably than IR-seq.

In regard to this clonotype: The antigen is unknown. Mismatch with germline at one junction end may stem from a read error.

The V gene's germline CDR1 is SQVTM and CDR2 ANQGSEA. The CDR3 runs 16 residues. Molecular barcoded adaptors covering alpha/delta and beta/gamma chains were used on about 390 ng RNA. In TCRdb, the reads were re-called with MiXCR into one record per CDR3 protein. The sample carries about 57,000 distinct CDR3 sequences, approximately 13% recorded once. The TCR comes from a donor at least 40 years old with multiple myeloma. V usage is TRBV29-1 and J usage is TRBJ2-6; D is tentatively TRBD1 or TRBD2 (5 bases each). Source material: a population of CD138-negative cells sorted from bone marrow. CDR3 in amino acids: CSVVEGSNSEANVLTF. The CDR3 DNA reads as TGCAGCGTTGTAGAGGGGTCTAACTCTGAGGCCAACGTCCTGACTTTC.